The 18 T cell receptor beta chains below all came from one sample that was sequenced in a study of shared clonotypes between healthy human individuals. Measured with immunoSEQ multiplex PCR; TCRdb has only the in-frame clones, and not every one. The profile shows 2 million to 2.5 million clones, approximately 94% of them singletons. Naive CD8 cells were CD45RO-negative, positively selected for CCR7, excluding terminally differentiated effector memory CD45RA+ cells. Sequencing was performed on naive CD8+ T cells from PBMCs. These receptors all come from a man between 18 and 35 years old in good health. Some clones in this sample may be carry-over from other donors' samples.

The chain is built from TRBV6-1 and TRBJ2-7, with D unresolved. This CDR3 is built from 13 residues. V was cut by 1 base and J by 3 bases, with 7 bases left in between. Germline V lookup: CDR1 MNHNS, CDR2 SASEGT. The CDR3 DNA is TGTGCCAGCAGTGAAGTTGTGGTCTACGAGCAGTACTTC. Encoded protein: CASSEVVVYEQYF.

The chain links TRBV7-6 to TRBJ1-2; perhaps TRBD1 as D (5 bases). Germline CDR1 reads SGHVS; CDR2 reads FNYEAQ. Between the trimmed V and J ends, which lost 5 bases and 3 bases, there was a span of 19 bases. The CDR3 contains 16 residues. CDR3 in DNA: TGTGCCAGCAGCCACGGGACGGGGGATCCTGACTATGGCTACACCTTC. This encodes CASSHGTGDPDYGYTF.

The V and J genes are TRBV18 and TRBJ1-1, with TRBD1 matching over 8 bases. CDR3 length equals 14 residues. Germline CDR1 is KGHSH and CDR2 is LQKENI. The V segment lost 0 bases and the J segment 10 bases; nucleotides outside the gene matches: 7. In nucleotides, the CDR3 is TGTGCCAGCTCACCACCCTACAGGGGGGAGTTAGCTTTCTTT. Its protein is CASSPPYRGELAFF.

This chain links TRBV7-9 with TRBJ1-1; D ambiguous. CDR1 is SEHNR, CDR2 FQNEAQ, per germline (reference sequence). The CDR3 totals 13 residues. Deletions cut 1 base from V and 3 bases from J, with 6 bases between. Written as DNA, the CDR3 is TGTGCCAGCAGCTTAGGGGAAGACACTGAAGCTTTCTTT. Amino acid sequence: CASSLGEDTEAFF.

The V and J genes are TRBV25-1 and TRBJ2-1, with 9 bases that match TRBD2. Unmatched junction bases numbered 11, after V lost 5 bases and J lost 9 bases. Germline CDR1 and CDR2: MGHDK and SYGVNS. CDR3 length: 15 amino acids. CDR3: CASSNPAGGFGEQFF. The CDR3, as DNA: TGTGCCAGCAGTAACCCCGCGGGGGGGTTTGGTGAGCAGTTCTTC.

The chain carries TRBV6-1 and TRBJ2-5; no clear D gene. Germline V lookup: CDR1 MNHNS, CDR2 SASEGT. With 6 bases removed from V and 4 bases from J, the gap between germline ends came to 3 bases. The CDR3 totals 10 residues. This CDR3 is CASRGETQYF. CDR3 nucleotide sequence: TGTGCCAGCAGAGGAGAGACCCAGTACTTC.

The chain's CDR3 is CAWRQDRGRRYEQYF. In DNA form, the CDR3 reads TGTGCCTGGAGGCAAGACAGGGGTCGACGCTACGAGCAGTACTTC. The chain is built from TRBV30 and TRBJ2-7; 8 positions match TRBD1. The CDR3 has 15 residues. Trimming cost V 3 bases and J 3 bases; bases outside gene matches: 10. Germline V gene lookup returns CDR1 GTSNPN and CDR2 SVGIG (reference sequence). The full variable domain, completed using reference TRBV30 and TRBJ2-7, is SQTIHQWPATLVQPVGSPLSLECTVEGTSNPNLYWYRQAAGRGLQLLFYSVGIGQISSEVPQNLSASRPQDRQFILSSKKLLLSDSGFYLCAWRQDRGRRYEQYFGPGTRLTVT.

The rearrangement joins TRBV9 to TRBJ2-5, with unresolved D. This CDR3 contains 13 residues. Trimming removed 4 bases from V and 3 bases from J, with 10 bases in between. Looked up from germline, CDR1 is SGDLS and CDR2 is YYNGEE. In nucleotides, the CDR3 is TGTGCCAGCAGCAACCGTGAGGAAGAGACCCAGTACTTC. It is translated as CASSNREEETQYF.

The gene calls are TRBV10-3 and TRBJ1-2; D remains unclear. Germline values: CDR1 ENHRY, CDR2 SYGVKD. Trimming removed 5 bases from V and 4 bases from J, with 5 bases in between. The CDR3 extends over 11 amino acids. DNA of the CDR3: TGTGCCATCAGTCCCAGCTATGGCTACACCTTC. Its translation is CAISPSYGYTF.

The CDR3 region is CASRETGGMDTQYF. The CDR3 DNA reads as TGTGCCAGCAGGGAGACAGGGGGCATGGATACGCAGTATTTT. The J gene is TRBJ2-3, the V gene TRBV6-1; 10 nucleotides agree with TRBD1. Germline CDR1 is MNHNS and CDR2 is SASEGT. The CDR3 is 14 residues long. Losses at the gene ends were 6 bases for V and 6 bases for J; bases not matched to a gene: 6.

CDR3 residues: CASSQGGGPSNTGELFF. The CDR3 DNA follows: TGTGCCAGCAGCCAAGGGGGAGGGCCGTCGAACACCGGGGAGCTGTTTTTT. The rearrangement joins TRBV7-3 to TRBJ2-2, with D possibly TRBD2 on 7 matching bases. Looked up from germline, CDR1 is SGHTA and CDR2 is FQGTGA. The CDR3 is 17 residues long. V lost 5 bases to trimming and J lost 0 bases, with 16 bases between them.

On this clone itself: This specimen includes other DNA sequences encoding the same CDR3. This chain links TRBV7-9 with TRBJ2-7, with TRBD2 matching 9 bases. V dropped 5 bases and J dropped 3; count of bases not matched to a gene: 5. Germline lookup yields CDR1 SEHNR and CDR2 FQNEAQ (reference sequence). The CDR3 is made up of 14 amino acids. The CDR3 is CASSHPTSGYEQYF. The CDR3 nucleotides read TGTGCCAGCAGCCACCCGACTAGCGGCTACGAGCAGTACTTC.

The chain couples TRBV7-9 to TRBJ2-1; weak D call: TRBD2 (5 bases). The length of the CDR3 is 15 residues. Deletions cut 5 bases from V and 6 bases from J, with 17 bases between. Germline assignment: CDR1 SEHNR and CDR2 FQNEAQ (reference sequence). The CDR3 sequence: CASSKPGAGANEQFF. The CDR3 coding sequence is TGTGCCAGCAGCAAACCTGGTGCGGGCGCCAATGAGCAGTTCTTC.

The chain couples TRBV28 to TRBJ2-7; D unclear. Germline V gene sequence: CDR1 MDHEN, CDR2 SYDVKM. V was shortened by 7 bases and J by 6 bases, with 13 bases between the two germline ends. This CDR3 has 12 residues. CDR3 bases: TGTGCCAGCAATGGATGGCTCGGCGAGCAGTACTTC. It translates to CASNGWLGEQYF. The full variable domain, with the rest looked up from reference TRBV28 and TRBJ2-7, is DVKVTQSSRYLVKRTGEKVFLECVQDMDHENMFWYRQDPGLGLRLIYFSYDVKMKEKGDIPEGYSVSREKKERFSLILESASTNQTSMYLCASNGWLGEQYFGPGTRLTVT.

This chain links TRBV15 with TRBJ2-3; D ambiguous. From germline, CDR1 is LNHNV and CDR2 YYDKDF (reference sequence). This CDR3 region has 13 residues. Trimming left V 1 base short and J 4 bases short, with 6 bases between. CDR3 sequence reads: CATSRARSDTQYF. DNA for the CDR3: TGTGCCACCAGCAGAGCCCGGTCAGATACGCAGTATTTT.

Worth noting for this clone: This sample also contains other DNA sequences that code for the same CDR3. V usage is TRBV9 and J usage is TRBJ2-7; 14 nucleotides line up with TRBD2. This CDR3 has 15 residues. J gave up 3 bases and V 3 bases, and 2 bases lay outside the gene matches. CDR1 and CDR2 (germline): SGDLS, YYNGEE. This CDR3 is CASSDGTSGSYEQYF. DNA for the CDR3: TGTGCCAGCAGCGACGGGACTAGCGGGAGCTACGAGCAGTACTTC.

The gene calls are TRBV5-1 and TRBJ2-1; a weak D match, TRBD2 (6 bases). The V end was cut by 9 bases, the J end by 2 bases, with 15 bases between. Germline V CDR1 and CDR2: SGHRS, YFSETQ. The CDR3 covers 14 residues. The CDR3 bases are TGCGCCACCACGGAGGGTAGGACCTACAATGAGCAGTTCTTC. Translation: CATTEGRTYNEQFF.

With respect to this clone: This CDR3 is also generated by other DNA sequences in the sample. The chain is built from TRBV27 and TRBJ1-1; 9 bases fit TRBD1. CDR1 and CDR2 (germline): MNHEY, SMNVEV (reference sequence). This CDR3 is built from 14 residues. The junction had 4 bases not matched to a gene; V was cut back by 3 bases and J by 5 bases. In nucleotides, the CDR3 is TGTGCCAGCAGTTTCACAGGGGGCGGAACTGAAGCTTTCTTT. Translation gives CASSFTGGGTEAFF.